This entry is about one T cell receptor beta chain. The data are from a study of cytomegalovirus exposure and HLA in healthy donors. This CDR3 contains 16 residues. Germline CDR1 SGDLS, CDR2 YYNGEE. Trimming took 4 bases from V and 1 from J, leaving 15 bases between them. Libraries were prepared by immunoSEQ multiplex PCR; TCRdb keeps only in-frame clonotypes and omits some of them. This table holds approximately 120,000 clones, about nine tenths found once. The chain recombines TRBV9 with TRBJ2-1, with D possibly TRBD2 on 6 matching bases. This clonotype was obtained from a young woman in good health and CMV-seronegative. The sequenced material came from PBMCs. Here the CDR3 DNA reads TGTGCCAGCAGCCCCGCCGGGCGGGGATCCTACAATGAGCAGTTCTTC. It specifies CASSPAGRGSYNEQFF.